The following is a T cell receptor (beta chain) sequence with its context. What it recognizes is unknown. The junction differs from germline at one of its ends, possibly a read error. A constant-region primer primed TCR beta cDNA synthesis from about 0.55 ug of total RNA. Generation of the TCR beta libraries relied on three nested multiplex PCR rounds using slightly modified ARM-PCR. TCRdb fed the multiplex PCR reads into MiXCR, producing one record per CDR3 protein. The sample includes about 210,000 distinct CDR3 sequences, approximately 64% of them seen just once. These data originate in a study of tumor-infiltrating lymphocytes in primary liver carcinoma. Whole-study context: Resection treated the patients' primary liver carcinoma. The neoplasms were of stage T1-T3 N0M0, with dimensions of about 4.2 to 10 cm across.

Study results and limitations: Tumor region pairs overlapped more than did tumor-adjacent and tumor-blood pairs.

RNA isolated from unsorted whole blood supplied the blood RNA, with germline DNA also extracted. This sequence originates from a woman aged 55-69 years with primary liver carcinoma and hepatitis B virus infection. Input material: peripheral blood.

CDR3 protein: CTSSYGTATEAFF. The CDR3 nucleotides are TGCACCAGCAGCTACGGGACAGCGACTGAAGCTTTCTTT. The V and J genes are TRBV5-1 and TRBJ1-1; 7 nucleotides match TRBD1. CDR1 SGHRS and CDR2 YFSETQ come from the germline V gene. The CDR3 runs 13 residues.